The entry that follows covers one TCR beta chain sequence. The antigen is undetermined. Time point described: baseline pretreatment blood. Treatment specified: 15 Gy SBRT to primary tumor, nephrectomy 4 weeks later. The patient's renal cell carcinoma had clear cell pathology. The sample comes from a study of radiation and T cells in renal cell carcinoma. Study-wide results and caveats: From baseline, blood top tumor clonotypes peaked at 2 weeks post-radiation.

Profiled with immunoSEQ multiplex PCR; TCRdb holds only in-frame clones, not every one. The top ten clones hold around 11% of a sample with 150,000 or so clones, 70% to 90% of them seen once. Per germline, CDR1 SGHVS and CDR2 FQNEAQ. The CDR3 spans 16 residues. Trimming removed 2 bases at V and 4 bases at J, with 14 bases between. The source of this sequence is a woman aged 45-65 years with renal cell carcinoma. The chain combines TRBV7-8 with TRBJ1-4; no firm D call. Sequences were derived from blood, sampled from a patient whose treatment included radiotherapy and nephrectomy. CDR3 nucleotides: TGTGCCAGCAGCTTAACCATCGCAGGAGATAATGAAAAACTGTTTTTT. Its translation: CASSLTIAGDNEKLFF.